These T cell receptor beta chains were read from a single sample in a study of cytomegalovirus exposure and HLA in healthy donors. The protocol was immunoSEQ multiplex PCR, while the TCRdb copy is restricted to in-frame clones and leaves out a portion. The table includes about 190,000 clones, more than 60% detected once. Sequences were obtained from PBMCs. These receptors originate from a woman between 25 and 40 years old in good health and CMV-seropositive. Each CDR3 is given with its conserved first and last residue. The order of the fields is J gene, V gene, CDR3 protein.

J: TRBJ2-5
V: TRBV9
CDR3: CASSVVGGETQYF

J: TRBJ1-2
V: TRBV7-8
CDR3: CASSLAGVGYGYTF

J: TRBJ2-2
V: TRBV7-2
CDR3: CASSKKIPGGPNTGELFF

J: TRBJ2-7
V: TRBV7-9
CDR3: CASSQPGGLAYEQYF

J: TRBJ1-4
V: TRBV4-1
CDR3: CASSPRRTGLNEKLFF

J: .
V: TRBV5-1
CDR3: CASSPGHSYEQYF

J: TRBJ2-1
V: TRBV18
CDR3: CASSPLAGDLEQFF

J: TRBJ2-5
V: TRBV7-7
CDR3: CASRVKETQYF

J: TRBJ2-3
V: TRBV7-9
CDR3: CASSYTGGADTQYF

J: TRBJ2-7
V: TRBV5-1
CDR3: CASSLSQGYEQYF

J: TRBJ2-3
V: TRBV7-6
CDR3: CASSYGLAGGSDTQYF

J: TRBJ1-5
V: TRBV5-1
CDR3: CASSLGDTPNQPQHF

J: TRBJ1-1
V: TRBV5-1
CDR3: CASSLSRGGNTEAFF

J: TRBJ1-2
V: TRBV6-1
CDR3: CASSGTGSYGYTF

J: TRBJ1-1
V: TRBV7-3
CDR3: CASSLSPPTALYGTEAFF

J: TRBJ2-3
V: TRBV9
CDR3: CASSVTGRGDTQYF

J: TRBJ1-1
V: TRBV5-1
CDR3: CASSVQGLGAFF